This paragraph reports one TCR beta chain. As yet, its antigen is unknown. The table came from immunoSEQ multiplex PCR; TCRdb's copy has only in-frame clones and leaves some out. The sample carries about 100,000 clones, more than 85% recorded once. The data were taken from a study of OX40 agonist ivuxolimab in advanced cancers. General observations from the study: The study found that CD8+ T cells averaged more expanded clones than CD4+.

Germline CDR1 is SGHNT and CDR2 is YENEEA. This CDR3 contains 16 residues. J gave up 0 bases and V 5 bases, and 7 bases lay outside the gene matches. Any history of autoimmune disease or systemic immunosuppression disqualified patients. This TCR was recovered from an adult with an advanced solid tumor such as melanoma, head and neck, liver or kidney cancer. The rearrangement joins TRBV11-3 to TRBJ2-1, with 7 bases that match TRBD1. The sequencing here drew on CD4+ or CD8+ T cells sorted from blood, taken in a trial of the OX40 agonist ivuxolimab. CDR3 nucleotide sequence: TGTGCCAGCAGCCTCGGGACAGCCCACTCCTACAATGAGCAGTTCTTC. Amino acid sequence: CASSLGTAHSYNEQFF.